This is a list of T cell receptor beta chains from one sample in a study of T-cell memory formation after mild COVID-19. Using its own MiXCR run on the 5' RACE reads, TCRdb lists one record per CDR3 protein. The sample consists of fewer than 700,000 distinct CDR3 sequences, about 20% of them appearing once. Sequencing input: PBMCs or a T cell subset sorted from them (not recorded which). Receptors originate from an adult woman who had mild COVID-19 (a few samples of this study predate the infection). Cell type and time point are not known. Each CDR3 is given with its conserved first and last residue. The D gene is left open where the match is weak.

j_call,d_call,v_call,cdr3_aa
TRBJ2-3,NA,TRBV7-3,CASSLGAGRTDTQYF
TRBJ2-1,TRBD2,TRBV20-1,CSAPTLAGVDNEQFF
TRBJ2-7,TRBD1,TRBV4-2,CASSQVLEDGTDDPYEQYF
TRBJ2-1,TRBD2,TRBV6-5,CASSYYLGLAGGDEQFF
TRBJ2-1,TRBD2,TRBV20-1,CSARRLAVDNEQFF
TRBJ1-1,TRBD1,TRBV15,CATSNPSDRVDTEAFF
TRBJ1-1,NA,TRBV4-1,CASSQVVLNTEAFF
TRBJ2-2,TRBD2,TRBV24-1,CATSALGTSGTGELFF
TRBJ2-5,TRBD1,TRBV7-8,CASSLSPGTGESQYF
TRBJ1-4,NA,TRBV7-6,CASSLPGPSGEKLFF
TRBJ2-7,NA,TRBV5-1,CASHRDTTYEQYF
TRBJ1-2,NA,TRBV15,CATSRDFRGDGYTF
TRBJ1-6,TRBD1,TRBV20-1,CSARVRGNSPLHF
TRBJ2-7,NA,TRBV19,CASSMVVTFTSYEQYF
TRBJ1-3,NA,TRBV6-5,CASTPLWQQLENTIYF
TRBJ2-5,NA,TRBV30,CAWTPGSQETQYF
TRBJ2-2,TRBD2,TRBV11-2,CASSFYLGGANTGELFF
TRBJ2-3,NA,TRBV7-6,CASSGRWVAQGVTDTQYF
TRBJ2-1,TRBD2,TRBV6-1,CASRIQRGYYNEQFF
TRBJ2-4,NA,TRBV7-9,CASSSGAPWSEPVKAKNIQYF
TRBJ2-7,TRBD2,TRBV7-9,CASSPGGSGNPSSYEQYF
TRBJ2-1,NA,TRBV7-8,CASSSTTSSYNEQFF
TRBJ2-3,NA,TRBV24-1,CATADGRRETDTQYF
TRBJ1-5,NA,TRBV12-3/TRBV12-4,CASSYGEESNQPQHF